This TCR beta chain was sequenced in a study of blood T cell repertoires in COVID-19 (dated by TCRdb to the early 2020s). Notes on the research overall: The collaborator samples originated in the United States, Italy and Spain and spanned the acute and convalescent phases of COVID-19. The prospective study material was composed of cDNA or gDNA derived from T cells, B-cell-depleted T cells, or PBMCs. Subjects who had been exposed to COVID-19, were actively infected with it, or had recovered from it provided the deeply sampled blood TCRbeta repertoires that made up the dataset. The repertoires were released in a freely available public database meant as a resource for research on the immune response to SARS-CoV-2. Samples came from the ongoing ImmuneRACE study (first 160 participants) plus 1,254 subjects from 6 global collaborators. Nearly every sample came with metadata listing a de-identified subject ID, COVID-19 status, age in years and sex. HLA class I and class II types, where available, came from metadata supplied by the sample provider rather than from assay-based typing. Summary of the overall study and its limitations: Clinical and demographic metadata were provided uncurated, with the amount varying by source and participant.

The collaborating institutions used their own protocols to collect whole blood in K2EDTA tubes. For TCRbeta analysis, collaborators shipped samples in one of three forms: frozen whole blood, isolated PBMCs, or DNA extracted from either of those sample types. TCRbeta CDR3 regions were amplified from genomic DNA by means of the immunoSEQ Assay, a bias-controlled multiplex PCR. The original pipeline was this. The number of nucleated cells in each sample was estimated from the amplification of reference gene primers within the assay. To quantify the absolute abundance of each unique TCRbeta CDR3 rearrangement, sequence reads were collapsed and filtered. Productive Simpson clonality was computed per sample as the square root of Simpson's diversity index over productive rearrangements. Not all clones reach the TCRdb copy of this immuneACCESS table, which keeps in-frame sequences only. Checked studies attribute under half of the gap to unresolved V genes and leave the rest unexplained. V and J calls and clone size follow that table, whereas D and trimming were derived from the DNA. This sample comprises 200,000 to 250,000 clones, around 82% of them detected only once. Less than 6% of the sample goes to the ten largest clones.

Taken from cysteine to phenylalanine, the CDR3 has 14 residues. Only CDR3 DNA is held: 42 bases, read in frame from base 1. V and J are truncated by 4 bases and 2 bases respectively, leaving an intervening sequence of 9 bases. CDR1 and CDR2 are drawn from the germline V gene (reference sequence): SGHNT, YYREEE. For this clone: The clone's antigen remains unknown. The record has no base qualities; no much larger clone is one base away.

The receptor was isolated from a woman between 65 and 79 years old with acute or convalescent COVID-19. Sequenced sample: peripheral blood. The rearrangement joined TRBV5-4 to TRBJ2-2; a tentative D call is TRBD2 (5 bases match). The DNA is as follows: TGTGCCAGCAGCGGCGGACTCAACACCGGGGAGCTGTTTTTT. It codes for CASSGGLNTGELFF.